Listed below are T cell receptor beta chains from one sample, sequenced in a study of CD8 T cells in ankylosing spondylitis. TCRdb reprocessed the 5' RACE reads via MiXCR and lists one record per CDR3 protein. Altogether over 400,000 distinct CDR3 sequences are present, roughly a quarter being singletons, with the ten largest covering roughly 0.9%. Sample: blood, either unsorted or a sorted T cell fraction (not recorded which). These receptors came from a male donor with ankylosing spondylitis. Both conserved end residues are part of each CDR3. A D gene is named only where the DNA matches it firmly. Clone size is given for some rows only: seen once, a few or many times, or a class if the clone is expanded.

TRBJ1-4 TRBV6-1 NA NA CASGGRAITNEKLFF TGTGCCAGCGGAGGCAGGGCAATTACTAATGAAAAACTGTTTTTT
TRBJ2-2 TRBV20-1 TRBD2 few CSARVAGGDTGELFF TGCAGTGCTAGAGTAGCGGGAGGAGACACCGGGGAGCTGTTTTTT
TRBJ2-3 TRBV11-3 TRBD2 few CASRTSWADTQYF TGTGCCAGCCGGACTAGTTGGGCAGATACGCAGTATTTT
TRBJ2-2 TRBV2 NA NA CASSPGGWVTGELFF TGTGCCAGCAGTCCCGGGGGCTGGGTTACCGGGGAGCTGTTTTTT
TRBJ2-2 TRBV10-3 TRBD1 NA CAISFLPGQGPNTGELFF TGTGCCATCAGTTTCCTCCCGGGACAGGGGCCCAACACCGGGGAGCTGTTTTTT
TRBJ2-3 TRBV5-5 NA NA CASSSQKTAHFADTQYF TGTGCCAGCAGCTCCCAGAAGACAGCGCATTTCGCAGATACGCAGTATTTT
TRBJ2-3 TRBV20-1 TRBD2 few CSATQTSGIVDTQYF TGCAGTGCTACCCAGACTAGCGGGATAGTTGATACGCAGTATTTT
TRBJ2-7 TRBV5-5 NA few CASSPTVGASYEQYF TGTGCCAGCAGCCCAACAGTAGGGGCTTCCTACGAGCAGTACTTC
TRBJ1-6 TRBV29-1 NA NA CSVEGTSLGNSPLHF TGCAGCGTTGAGGGGACAAGCCTAGGGAATTCACCCCTCCACTTT
TRBJ2-1 TRBV6-6 NA NA CASSKTQGEQFF TGTGCCAGCTCAAAAACTCAGGGTGAGCAGTTCTTC
TRBJ2-2 TRBV14 TRBD2 NA CASSRTRRELFF TGTGCCAGCAGCCGGACTAGAAGGGAGCTGTTTTTT
TRBJ2-5 TRBV12-3/TRBV12-4 TRBD2 NA CASSQGLAPSQETQYF TGTGCCAGCAGCCAGGGACTAGCGCCCTCTCAAGAGACCCAGTACTTC